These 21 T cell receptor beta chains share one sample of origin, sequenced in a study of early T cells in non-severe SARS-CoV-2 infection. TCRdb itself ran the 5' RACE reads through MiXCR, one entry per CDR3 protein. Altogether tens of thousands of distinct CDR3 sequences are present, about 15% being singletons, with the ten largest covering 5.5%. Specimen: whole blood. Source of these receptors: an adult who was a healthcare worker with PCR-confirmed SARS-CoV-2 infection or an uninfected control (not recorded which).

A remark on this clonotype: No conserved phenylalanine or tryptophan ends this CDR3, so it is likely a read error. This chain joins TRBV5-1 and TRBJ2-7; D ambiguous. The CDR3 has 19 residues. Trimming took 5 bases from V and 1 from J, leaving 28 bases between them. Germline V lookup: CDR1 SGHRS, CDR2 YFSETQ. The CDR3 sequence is CASSLKDGALLTSSYEQYS. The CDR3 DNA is TGCGCCAGCAGTCTTAAGGATGGAGCCCTCCTTACTTCATCCTACGAGCAGTACTCC.

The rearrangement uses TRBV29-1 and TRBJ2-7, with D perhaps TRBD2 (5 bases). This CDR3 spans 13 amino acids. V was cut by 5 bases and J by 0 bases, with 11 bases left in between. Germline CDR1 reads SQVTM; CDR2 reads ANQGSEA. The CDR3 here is CSVRTGSSYEQYF. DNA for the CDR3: TGCAGCGTTCGGACGGGAAGCTCCTACGAGCAGTACTTC.

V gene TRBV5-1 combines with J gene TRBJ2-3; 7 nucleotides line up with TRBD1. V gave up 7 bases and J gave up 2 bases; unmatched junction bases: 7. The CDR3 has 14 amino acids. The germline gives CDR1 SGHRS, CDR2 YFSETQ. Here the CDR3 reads CASGGQDPTDTQYF. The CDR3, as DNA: TGCGCCAGCGGAGGACAGGATCCCACAGATACGCAGTATTTT.

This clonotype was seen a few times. DNA for the CDR3: TGCAGTGCTGCCGAGAGGGGACTAGCGGGCCTAGATACGCAGTATTTT. This gives the protein CSAAERGLAGLDTQYF. The rearrangement uses TRBV20-1 and TRBJ2-3; TRBD2 matches 12 bases. With V trimmed by 5 bases and J by 5 bases, 11 bases remained unmatched. Germline loops: CDR1 DFQATT, CDR2 SNEGSKA (reference sequence). The CDR3 is made up of 16 amino acids.

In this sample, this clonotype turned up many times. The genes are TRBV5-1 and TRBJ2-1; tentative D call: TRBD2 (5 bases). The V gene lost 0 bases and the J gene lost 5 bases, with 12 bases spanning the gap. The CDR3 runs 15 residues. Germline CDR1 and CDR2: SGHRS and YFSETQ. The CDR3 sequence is CASSLARAPHNEQFF. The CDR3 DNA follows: TGCGCCAGCAGCTTGGCGAGGGCCCCACACAATGAGCAGTTCTTC.

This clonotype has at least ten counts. The DNA of the CDR3 is TGTGCCAGCAGCTTAGTCAGGGGGCATCGAAACACCATATATTTT. Translated: CASSLVRGHRNTIYF. The rearrangement joins TRBV11-2 to TRBJ1-3, with 8 bases fitting TRBD1. Germline CDR1 is SGHAT and CDR2 is FQNNGV. V shed 1 base and J 5 bases; nucleotides not matched to a gene: 4. This CDR3 has 15 residues.

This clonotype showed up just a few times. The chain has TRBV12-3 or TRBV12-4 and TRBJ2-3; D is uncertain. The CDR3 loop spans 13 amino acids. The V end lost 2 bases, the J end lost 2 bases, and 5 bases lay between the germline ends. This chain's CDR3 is CASSLSYTDTQYF. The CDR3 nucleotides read TGTGCCAGCAGTTTATCTTACACAGATACGCAGTATTTT.

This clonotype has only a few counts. This CDR3 reads CASTPTIGYSNQPQHF. The CDR3 region has the DNA TGTGCCAGCACCCCAACGATCGGATATAGCAATCAGCCCCAGCATTTT. This chain joins TRBV2 and TRBJ1-5, with D uncertain. The V gene lost 7 bases and the J gene lost 0 bases, with 16 bases spanning the gap. The CDR3 runs to 16 residues. The germline gives CDR1 SNHLY, CDR2 FYNNEI.

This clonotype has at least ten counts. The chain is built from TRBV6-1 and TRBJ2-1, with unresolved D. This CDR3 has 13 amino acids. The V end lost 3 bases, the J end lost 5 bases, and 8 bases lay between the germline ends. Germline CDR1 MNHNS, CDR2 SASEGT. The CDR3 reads CASSEAFDNEQFF. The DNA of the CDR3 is TGTGCCAGCAGTGAGGCCTTCGACAATGAGCAGTTCTTC.

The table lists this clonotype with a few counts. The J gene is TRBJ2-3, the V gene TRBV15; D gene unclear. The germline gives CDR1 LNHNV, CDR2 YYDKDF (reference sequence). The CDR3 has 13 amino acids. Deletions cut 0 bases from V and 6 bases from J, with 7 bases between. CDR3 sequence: CATSREFKDTQYF. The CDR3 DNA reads TGTGCCACCAGCAGAGAATTTAAGGATACGCAGTATTTT.

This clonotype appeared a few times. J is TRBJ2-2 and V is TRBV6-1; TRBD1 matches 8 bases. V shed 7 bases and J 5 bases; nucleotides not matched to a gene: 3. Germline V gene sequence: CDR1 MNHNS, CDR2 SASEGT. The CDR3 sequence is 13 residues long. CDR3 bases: TGTGCCAGCAAGGACAGGGAGACCGGGGAGCTGTTTTTT. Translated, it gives CASKDRETGELFF.

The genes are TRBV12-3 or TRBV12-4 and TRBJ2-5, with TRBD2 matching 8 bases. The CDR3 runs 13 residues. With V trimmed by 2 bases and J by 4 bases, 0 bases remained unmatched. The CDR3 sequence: CASSLLAGETQYF. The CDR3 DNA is TGTGCCAGCAGTTTACTAGCGGGAGAGACCCAGTACTTC.

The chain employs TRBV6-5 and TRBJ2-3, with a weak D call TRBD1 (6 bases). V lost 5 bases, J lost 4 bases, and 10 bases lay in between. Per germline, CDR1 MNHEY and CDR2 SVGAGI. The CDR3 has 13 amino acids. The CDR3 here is CASSVSGADTQYF. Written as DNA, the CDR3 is TGTGCCAGCAGTGTCTCAGGGGCAGATACGCAGTATTTT.

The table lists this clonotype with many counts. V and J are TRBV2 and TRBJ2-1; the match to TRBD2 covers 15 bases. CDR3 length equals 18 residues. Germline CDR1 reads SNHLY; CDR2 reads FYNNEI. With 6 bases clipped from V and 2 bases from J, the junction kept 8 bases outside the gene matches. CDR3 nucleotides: TGTGCCAGCAGATCGGGACTAGCGGGAGGATGGACCTACAATGAGCAGTTCTTC. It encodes CASRSGLAGGWTYNEQFF. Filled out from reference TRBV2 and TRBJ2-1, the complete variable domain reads EPEVTQTPSHQVTQMGQEVILRCVPISNHLYFYWYRQILGQKVEFLVSFYNNEISEKSEIFDDQFSVERPDGSNFTLKIRSTKLEDSAMYFCASRSGLAGGWTYNEQFFGPGTRLTVL.

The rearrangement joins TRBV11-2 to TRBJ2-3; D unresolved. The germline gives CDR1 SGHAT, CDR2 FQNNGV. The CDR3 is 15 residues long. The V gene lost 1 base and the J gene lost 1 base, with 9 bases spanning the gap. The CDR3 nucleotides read TGTGCCAGCAGCTTAGGAGGAACTCGCACAGATACGCAGTATTTT. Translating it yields CASSLGGTRTDTQYF.

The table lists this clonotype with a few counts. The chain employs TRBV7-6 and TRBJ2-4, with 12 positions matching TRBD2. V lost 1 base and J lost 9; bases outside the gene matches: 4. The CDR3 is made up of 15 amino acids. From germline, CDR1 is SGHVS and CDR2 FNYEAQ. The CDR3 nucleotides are TGTGCCAGCAGCTTAGAACTAGCGGGAGGAGGCATTCAGTACTTC. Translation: CASSLELAGGGIQYF. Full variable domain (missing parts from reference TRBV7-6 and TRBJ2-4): GAGVSQSPRYKVTKRGQDVALRCDPISGHVSLYWYRQALGQGPEFLTYFNYEAQQDKSGLPNDRFSAERPEGSISTLTIQRTEQRDSAMYRCASSLELAGGGIQYFGAGTRLSVL.

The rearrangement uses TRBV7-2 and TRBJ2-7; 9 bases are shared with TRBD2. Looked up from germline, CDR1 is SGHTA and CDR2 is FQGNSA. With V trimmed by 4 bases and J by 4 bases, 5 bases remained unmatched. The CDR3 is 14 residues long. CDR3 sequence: CASSSLTSGYEQYF. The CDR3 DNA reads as TGTGCCAGCAGCTCTTTGACTAGCGGATACGAGCAGTACTTC.

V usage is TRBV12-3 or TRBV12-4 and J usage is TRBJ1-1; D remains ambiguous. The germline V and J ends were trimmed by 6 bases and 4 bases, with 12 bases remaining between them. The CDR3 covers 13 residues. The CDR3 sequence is CASRRDGTTEAFF. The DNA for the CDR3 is TGTGCCAGCAGAAGAGACGGTACCACTGAAGCTTTCTTT.

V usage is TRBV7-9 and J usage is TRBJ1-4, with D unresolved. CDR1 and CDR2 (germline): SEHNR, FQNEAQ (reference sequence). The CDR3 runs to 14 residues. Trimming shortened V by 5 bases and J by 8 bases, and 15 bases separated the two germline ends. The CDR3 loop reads CASSPSIASEKLFF. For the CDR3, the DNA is TGTGCCAGCAGCCCCTCCATAGCCTCGGAAAAACTGTTTTTT.

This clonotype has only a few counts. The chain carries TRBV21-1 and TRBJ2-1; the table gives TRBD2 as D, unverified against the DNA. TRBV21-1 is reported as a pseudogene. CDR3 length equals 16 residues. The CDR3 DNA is TGTGCCAGCAGCAAAGCGCCGCCTCCCCAAAACAATGAGCAGTTCTTC. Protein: CASSKAPPPQNNEQFF.

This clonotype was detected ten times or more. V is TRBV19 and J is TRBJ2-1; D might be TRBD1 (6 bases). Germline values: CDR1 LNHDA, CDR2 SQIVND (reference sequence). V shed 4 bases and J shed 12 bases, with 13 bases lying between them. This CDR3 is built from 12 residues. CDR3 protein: CASSTVLTGQFF. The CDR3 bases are TGTGCCAGTAGTACGGTCTTGACAGGGCAGTTCTTC. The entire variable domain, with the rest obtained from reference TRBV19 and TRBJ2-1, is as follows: DGGITQSPKYLFRKEGQNVTLSCEQNLNHDAMYWYRQDPGQGLRLIYYSQIVNDFQKGDIAEGYSVSREKKESFPLTVTSAQKNPTAFYLCASSTVLTGQFFGPGTRLTVL.